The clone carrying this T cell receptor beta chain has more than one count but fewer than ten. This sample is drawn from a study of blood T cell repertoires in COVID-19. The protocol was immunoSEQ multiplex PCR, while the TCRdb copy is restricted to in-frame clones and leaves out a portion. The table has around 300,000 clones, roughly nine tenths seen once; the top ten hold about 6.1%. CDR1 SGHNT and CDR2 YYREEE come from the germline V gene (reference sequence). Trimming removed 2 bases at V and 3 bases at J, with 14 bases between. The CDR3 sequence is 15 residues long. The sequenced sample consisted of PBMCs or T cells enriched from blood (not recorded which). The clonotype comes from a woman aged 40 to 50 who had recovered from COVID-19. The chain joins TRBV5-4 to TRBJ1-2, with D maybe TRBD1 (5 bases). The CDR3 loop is CASSFDGAAYYGYTF. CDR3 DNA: TGTGCCAGCAGCTTTGATGGGGCCGCCTACTATGGCTACACCTTC. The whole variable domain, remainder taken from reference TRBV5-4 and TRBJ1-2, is ETGVTQSPTHLIKTRGQQVTLRCSSQSGHNTVSWYQQALGQGPQFIFQYYREEENGRGNFPPRFSGLQFPNYSSELNVNALELDDSALYLCASSFDGAAYYGYTFGSGTRLTVV.